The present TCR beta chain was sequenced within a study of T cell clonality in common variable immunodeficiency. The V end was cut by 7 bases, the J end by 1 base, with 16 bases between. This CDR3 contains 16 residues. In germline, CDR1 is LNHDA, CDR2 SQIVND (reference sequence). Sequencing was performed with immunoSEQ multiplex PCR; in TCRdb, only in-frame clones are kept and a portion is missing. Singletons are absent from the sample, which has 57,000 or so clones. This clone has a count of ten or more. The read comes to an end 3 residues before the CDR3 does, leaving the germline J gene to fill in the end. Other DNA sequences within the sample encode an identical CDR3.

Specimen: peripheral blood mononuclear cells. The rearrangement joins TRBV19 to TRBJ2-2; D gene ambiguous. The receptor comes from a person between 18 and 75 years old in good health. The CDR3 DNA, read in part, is TGTGCCAGTACCTCCCCGGCTAGGTTGAACACCGGGGAG. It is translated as CASTSPARLNTGE. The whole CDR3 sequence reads CASTSPARLNTGELFF.